This T cell receptor beta chain came from a study of blood T cell repertoires in COVID-19. Whole-study context: COVID-19 samples, acute and convalescent, were from the United States, Italy and Spain. From T cells, B-cell-depleted T cells, or PBMCs came the material, which was cDNA or gDNA.

The CDR3 consists of 15 residues. Per the germline V gene, CDR1 is SGHNT and CDR2 is YYREEE (reference sequence). V lost 4 bases, J lost 7 bases, and 19 bases lay in between. Symptom resolution, clearance, or two negative PCRs marked the recovered donors of Cohort 3. TCRdb's copy holds only in-frame clones and misses some; the assay was immunoSEQ multiplex PCR. The profile shows approximately 490,000 clones, approximately 90% of them singletons. Input material: PBMCs or T cells enriched from blood (not recorded which). This receptor was identified in a woman aged 55-70 years who had recovered from COVID-19. This chain links TRBV5-4 with TRBJ2-3, with a weak D call TRBD2 (5 bases). The CDR3 DNA follows: TGTGCCAGCAGCACCCCACTAGGAACCCCACATACGCAGTATTTT. The encoded protein is CASSTPLGTPHTQYF.